This record concerns one TCR beta chain sequence. Its target antigen remains unknown. One base away there is no much larger clone; base qualities are not given. The same CDR3 is also encoded by other DNA sequences in this sample. TCR CDR3 regions were amplified from genomic DNA by multiplex PCR using the deep immunoSEQ assay. Extracted genomic DNA from each cell subset was spread evenly across all wells of several immunoSEQ 96-well plates, with each plate serving as a replicate. For sorted subsets, each replicate PCR was loaded with roughly 200 ng genomic DNA, equivalent to 25,000 to 35,000 T cell genomes. Purified libraries were measured with a Qubit 3.0 fluorometer, size-checked on a Bioanalyzer 2100, and measured again with the KAPA Library Quantification kit. Every immunoSEQ 96-well plate was sequenced on a separate single-read 150-cycle Illumina NextSeq 550 flow cell. The published analysis was carried out like this. Because the immunoSEQ output included only junctional sequences and no quality scores, the filtering could not be the same as the filtering used for full-length reads. To assign V/J genes and CDR3, sequences were annotated using PyIR, a Python wrapper for IgBLAST v1.9, with IMGT germline references. Reads were filtered out if the reads had weak V/J assignments (E-value above 1e-6), no CDR3, stop codons, out-of-frame junctions, or ambiguous translated residues. A V3J clonotype was defined by an identical inferred V gene, J gene, and CDR3 amino acid sequence. To compute the percentage overlap between repertoires, the number of shared unique clonotypes was divided by the size of the smaller repertoire. RTK rarefaction, the Chao1 estimator, and Recon v2.1 estimates of unobserved clonotypes were used to assess repertoire richness. Generation probabilities were computed with OLGA for all TCRbeta clonotypes obtained by the gDNA method from a few donors. The immuneACCESS repertoire file appears here via TCRdb, limited to in-frame rearrangements. These files lack a portion of the clones; in checked studies, under half of the deficit traces to unresolved V genes, and the cause of the others is not known. The D gene and trimming were derived from the DNA, and the V and J assignments and clone size from that table. A total of about 2.1 million clones appear in this sample, roughly 93% of them only once. About 1.7% of the sample comes from the top ten.

CD8 naive samples were obtained by positive selection for CCR7 among CD45RO-negative cells, yielding a CD45RA+CCR7+ population from which TemRA cells were excluded. The donors were healthy, HIV-negative adults who had no recently reported acute infections or vaccinations. Only Caucasian adults living in Nashville, Tennessee, USA were represented among the donors. Blood was collected by leukapheresis, and PBMCs were isolated by Ficoll-Histopaque density gradient centrifugation and then cryopreserved in liquid nitrogen vapor phase. Purity and quantity of every magnetically sorted T cell population were checked by analytical flow cytometry. Genomic DNA was isolated from each sorted fraction and quantified by UV absorbance on a Nanodrop 2000c. This sample is drawn from a study of shared clonotypes between healthy human individuals (dated by TCRdb to the early 2020s). About the investigation overall: A few men and a couple of women, aged 18 to 49 years, made up the cohort. To increase sequencing depth and limit assay-specific biases, TCR repertoire library preparation and sequencing were carried out by different laboratories using diverse techniques. Leukapheresis yielded between about 0.94 and 8.9 billion PBMCs per donor. Per donor, three plates each were used for CD4 naive and CD4 memory, two for CD8 naive, and one for CD8 memory. Blood TCR repertoires of about five healthy adults were deeply sequenced to estimate repertoire size and the extent of clonotype sharing between individuals.

On the study overall, not on this receptor specifically: Sampling was restricted to blood, and TCR repertoires in tissues likely differ from the TCR repertoires found in blood. About 5% of naive CD4, 3% to 4% of naive CD8, about 2.4% of memory CD4, and about 0.4% of memory CD8 clonotypes were shared across a few donors. Based on pairwise subsampling, the degree of clonotype sharing among donors was expected to be affected by sequencing depth. Rarefaction of sorted-subset datasets indicated incomplete sequencing despite the large sequencing depth. Higher generation probabilities were observed for clonotypes shared by all four sorted-subset donors than for non-shared clonotypes. Because the study included a small number of donors, the genetic and exposure-history diversity represented was limited. Naive subsets generally had larger estimated clonotype richness than memory subsets did.

This TCR derives from a man younger than 35 in good health. Some clones in this sample may be carry-over from other donors' samples. Sequenced input: naive CD8+ T cells from PBMCs. According to the study, the label for this sample's cell subset or site signals: CD45RA+CCR7+.

At the DNA level, the sequence is TGTGCCAGCAGTTCGGACGAGAACACTGAAGCTTTCTTT. The encoded protein is CASSSDENTEAFF. This chain is built from TRBV27 and TRBJ1-1, with no confidently assigned D gene. The CDR3, from cysteine to phenylalanine, totals 13 residues. Just the 39-base CDR3 DNA is kept, in frame starting at base 1. CDR1 and CDR2, looked up from the germline V gene (reference sequence), are MNHEY and SMNVEV. V is cut by 4 bases and J by 1 base, and the space between the germline ends is 7 bases.